This TCR beta chain was recovered during a study of graft-versus-host responses after intestinal transplantation. Method: immunoSEQ multiplex PCR; TCRdb's copy keeps in-frame clones and lacks some. The sample lists tens of thousands of clones; almost 85% were seen once. Germline V gene sequence: CDR1 SQVTM, CDR2 ANQGSEA. Germline trimming cut 0 bases from V and 3 bases from J; bases unmatched to any gene: 7. There are 15 residues in the CDR3. Overall study findings and caveats: GvH clones were identified in recipient marrow, with some first appearing in ileum or blood.

About this clone: Its antigen is as yet unknown.

Sequenced material: unstimulated CD8+ T cells sorted from spleen or lymph node cells, taken before transplant. This sequence joins TRBV29-1 and TRBJ2-7; 8 bases match TRBD2. The source of this sequence is a human donor who was the organ donor for an intestinal transplant. CDR3 protein: CSVEDRNSGDYEQYF. The DNA for the CDR3 is TGCAGCGTTGAAGATCGGAATAGCGGGGACTACGAGCAGTACTTC.